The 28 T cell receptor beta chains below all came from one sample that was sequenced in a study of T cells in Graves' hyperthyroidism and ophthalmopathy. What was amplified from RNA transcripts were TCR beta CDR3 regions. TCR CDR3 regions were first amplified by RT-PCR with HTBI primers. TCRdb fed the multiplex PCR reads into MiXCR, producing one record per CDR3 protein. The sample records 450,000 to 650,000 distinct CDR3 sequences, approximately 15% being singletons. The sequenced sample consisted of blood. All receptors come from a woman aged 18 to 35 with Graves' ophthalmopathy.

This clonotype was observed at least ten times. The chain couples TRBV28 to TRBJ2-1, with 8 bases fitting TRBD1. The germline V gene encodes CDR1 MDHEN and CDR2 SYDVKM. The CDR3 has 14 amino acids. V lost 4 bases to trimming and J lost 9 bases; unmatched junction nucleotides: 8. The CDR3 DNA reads TGTGCCAGCAGTTCTCCGACAGGGGTAACTGAGCAGTTCTTC. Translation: CASSSPTGVTEQFF.

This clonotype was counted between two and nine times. The CDR3 bases are TGCAGTGCTAGACGGGGACAGGGCGAGCAGTTCTTC. Its translation is CSARRGQGEQFF. This chain connects TRBV20-1 to TRBJ2-1; the match to TRBD1 covers 9 bases. Germline V gene lookup returns CDR1 DFQATT and CDR2 SNEGSKA (reference sequence). V shed 2 bases, J shed 10 bases, and the junction held 3 bases outside the gene matches. This CDR3 region has 12 residues.

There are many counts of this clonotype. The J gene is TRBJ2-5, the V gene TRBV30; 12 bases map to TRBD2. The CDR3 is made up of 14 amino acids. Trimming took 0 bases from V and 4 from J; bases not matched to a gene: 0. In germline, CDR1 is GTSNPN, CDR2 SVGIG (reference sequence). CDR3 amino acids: CAWSVGLAGETQYF. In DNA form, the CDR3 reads TGTGCCTGGAGTGTGGGACTAGCGGGAGAGACCCAGTACTTC.

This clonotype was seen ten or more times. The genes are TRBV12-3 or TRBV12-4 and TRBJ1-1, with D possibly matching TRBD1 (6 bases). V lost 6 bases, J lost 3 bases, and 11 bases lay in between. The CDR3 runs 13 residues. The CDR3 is CASSRQEYTEAFF. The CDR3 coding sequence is TGTGCCAGCAGCCGACAGGAGTACACTGAAGCTTTCTTT.

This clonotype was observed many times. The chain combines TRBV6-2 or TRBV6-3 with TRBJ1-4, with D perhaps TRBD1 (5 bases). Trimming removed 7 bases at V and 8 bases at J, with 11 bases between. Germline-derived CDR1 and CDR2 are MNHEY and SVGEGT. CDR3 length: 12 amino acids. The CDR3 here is CASNRRQEKLFF. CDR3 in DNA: TGTGCCAGCAACAGGAGGCAAGAAAAACTGTTTTTT.

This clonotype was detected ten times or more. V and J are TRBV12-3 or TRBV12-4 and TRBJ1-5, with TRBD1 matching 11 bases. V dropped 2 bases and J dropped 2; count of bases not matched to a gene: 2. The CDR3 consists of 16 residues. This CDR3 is CASSLRTGGGNQPQHF. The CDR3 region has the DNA TGTGCCAGCAGTTTAAGGACAGGGGGCGGCAATCAGCCCCAGCATTTT.

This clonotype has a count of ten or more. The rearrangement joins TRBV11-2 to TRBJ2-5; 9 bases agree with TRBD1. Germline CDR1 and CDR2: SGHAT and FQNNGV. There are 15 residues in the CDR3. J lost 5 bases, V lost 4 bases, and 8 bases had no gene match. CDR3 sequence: CASSSGTGRWETQYF. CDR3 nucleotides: TGTGCCAGCAGCTCCGGGACAGGGAGATGGGAGACCCAGTACTTC.

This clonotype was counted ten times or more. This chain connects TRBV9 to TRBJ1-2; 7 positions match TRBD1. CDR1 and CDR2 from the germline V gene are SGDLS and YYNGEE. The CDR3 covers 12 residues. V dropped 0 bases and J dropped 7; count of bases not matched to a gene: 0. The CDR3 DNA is TGTGCCAGCAGCGTAGAGGGGGCTGGCTACACCTTC. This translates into CASSVEGAGYTF.

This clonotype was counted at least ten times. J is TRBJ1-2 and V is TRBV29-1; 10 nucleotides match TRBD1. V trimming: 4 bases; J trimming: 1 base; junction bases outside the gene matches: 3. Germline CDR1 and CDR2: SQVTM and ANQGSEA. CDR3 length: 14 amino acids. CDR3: CSVADRGINYGYTF. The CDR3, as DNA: TGCAGCGTTGCGGACAGGGGGATTAACTATGGCTACACCTTC.

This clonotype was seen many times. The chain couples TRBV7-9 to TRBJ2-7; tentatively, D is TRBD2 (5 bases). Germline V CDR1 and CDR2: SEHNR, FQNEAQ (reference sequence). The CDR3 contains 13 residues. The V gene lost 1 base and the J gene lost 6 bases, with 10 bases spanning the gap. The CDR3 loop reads CASSLGREGEQYF. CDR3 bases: TGTGCCAGCAGCTTAGGGCGCGAGGGCGAGCAGTACTTC.

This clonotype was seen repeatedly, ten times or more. The CDR3 region is CASSFTGSSYNSPLHF. In nucleotides, the CDR3 is TGTGCCAGCAGCTTTACCGGGAGCTCCTATAATTCACCCCTCCACTTT. The genes are TRBV7-2 and TRBJ1-6, with unresolved D. The CDR3 length is 16 residues. Germline lookup yields CDR1 SGHTA and CDR2 FQGNSA. Trimming stripped 3 bases from V and 0 bases from J, with 9 bases between.

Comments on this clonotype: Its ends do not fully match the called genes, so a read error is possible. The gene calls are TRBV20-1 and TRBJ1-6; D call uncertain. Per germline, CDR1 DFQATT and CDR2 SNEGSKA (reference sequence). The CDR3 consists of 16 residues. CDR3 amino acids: CSARRKFSSYNSPPHF. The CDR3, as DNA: TGCAGTGCTAGAAGGAAGTTTAGCTCCTATAATTCACCCCCCCACTTT.

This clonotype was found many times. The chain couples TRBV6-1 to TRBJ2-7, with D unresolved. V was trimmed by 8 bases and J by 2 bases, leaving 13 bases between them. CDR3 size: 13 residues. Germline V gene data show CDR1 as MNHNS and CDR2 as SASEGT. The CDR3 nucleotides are TGTGCCAGCGGCGCGCCCGATACCTACGAGCAGTACTTC. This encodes CASGAPDTYEQYF.

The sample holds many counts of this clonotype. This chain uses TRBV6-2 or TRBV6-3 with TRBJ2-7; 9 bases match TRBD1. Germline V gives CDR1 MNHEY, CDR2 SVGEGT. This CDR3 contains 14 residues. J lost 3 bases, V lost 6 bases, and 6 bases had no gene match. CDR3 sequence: CASRPGQGHYEQYF. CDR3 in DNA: TGTGCCAGCAGGCCGGGACAGGGACACTACGAGCAGTACTTC.

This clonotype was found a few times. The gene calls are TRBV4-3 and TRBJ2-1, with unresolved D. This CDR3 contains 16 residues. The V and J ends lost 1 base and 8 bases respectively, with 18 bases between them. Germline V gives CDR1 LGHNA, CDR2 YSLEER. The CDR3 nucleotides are TGCGCCAGCAGCCAAGTGTGGGGAAACACCCTCCATGAGCAGTTCTTC. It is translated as CASSQVWGNTLHEQFF.

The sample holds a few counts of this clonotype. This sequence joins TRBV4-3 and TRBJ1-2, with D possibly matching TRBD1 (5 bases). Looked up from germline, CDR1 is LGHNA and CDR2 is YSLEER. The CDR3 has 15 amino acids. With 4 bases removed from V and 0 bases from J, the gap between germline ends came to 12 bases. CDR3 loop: CASSPSQAANYGYTF. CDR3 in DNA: TGCGCCAGCAGCCCATCACAGGCCGCTAACTATGGCTACACCTTC.

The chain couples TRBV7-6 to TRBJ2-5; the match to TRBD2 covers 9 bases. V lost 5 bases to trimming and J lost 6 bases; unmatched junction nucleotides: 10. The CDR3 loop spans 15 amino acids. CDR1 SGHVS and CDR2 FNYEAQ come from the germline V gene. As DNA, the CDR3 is TGTGCCAGCAGCCCAGGCCCCGGGACTAGCAAGACCCAGTACTTC. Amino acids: CASSPGPGTSKTQYF.

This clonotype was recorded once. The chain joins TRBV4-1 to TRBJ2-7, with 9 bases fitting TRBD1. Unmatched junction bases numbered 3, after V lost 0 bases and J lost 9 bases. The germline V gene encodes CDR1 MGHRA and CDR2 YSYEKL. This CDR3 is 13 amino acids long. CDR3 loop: CASSQEGQGWQYF. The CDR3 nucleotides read TGCGCCAGCAGCCAAGAAGGACAGGGGTGGCAGTACTTC.

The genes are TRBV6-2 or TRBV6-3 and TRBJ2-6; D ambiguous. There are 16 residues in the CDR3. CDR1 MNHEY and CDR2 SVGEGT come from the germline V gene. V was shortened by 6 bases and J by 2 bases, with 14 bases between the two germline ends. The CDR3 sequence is CASSPSRPPGANVLTF. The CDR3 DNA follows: TGTGCCAGCAGCCCCTCCCGCCCACCTGGGGCCAACGTCCTGACTTTC.

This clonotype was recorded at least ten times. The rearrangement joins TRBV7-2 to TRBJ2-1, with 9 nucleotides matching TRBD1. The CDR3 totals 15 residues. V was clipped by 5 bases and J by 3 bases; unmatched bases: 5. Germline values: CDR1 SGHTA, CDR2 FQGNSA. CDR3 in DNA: TGTGCCAGCAGCGACCGGGACAGGGTCTACAATGAGCAGTTCTTC. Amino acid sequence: CASSDRDRVYNEQFF.

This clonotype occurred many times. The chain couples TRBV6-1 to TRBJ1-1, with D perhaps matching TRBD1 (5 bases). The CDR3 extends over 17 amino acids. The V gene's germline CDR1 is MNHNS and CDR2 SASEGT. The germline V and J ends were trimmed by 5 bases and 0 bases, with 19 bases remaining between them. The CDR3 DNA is TGTGCCAGCAGTTATATTTGGGGTGGCAGGGTGAACACTGAAGCTTTCTTT. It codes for CASSYIWGGRVNTEAFF.

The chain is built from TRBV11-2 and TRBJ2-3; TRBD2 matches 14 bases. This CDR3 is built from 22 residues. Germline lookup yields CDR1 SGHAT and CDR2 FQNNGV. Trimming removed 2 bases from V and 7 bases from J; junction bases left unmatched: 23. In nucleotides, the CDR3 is TGTGCCAGCAGCTTAATCCCTTCGGGAAAGAGACTAGCGGGAGGGGGGCGCTATACGCAGTATTTT. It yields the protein CASSLIPSGKRLAGGGRYTQYF.

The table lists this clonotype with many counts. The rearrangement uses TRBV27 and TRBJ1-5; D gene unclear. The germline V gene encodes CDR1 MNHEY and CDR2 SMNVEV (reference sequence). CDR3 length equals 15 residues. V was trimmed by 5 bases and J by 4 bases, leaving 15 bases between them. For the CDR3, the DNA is TGTGCCAGCAGTGAAATGGCAGGAGGGAATCAGCCCCAGCATTTT. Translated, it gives CASSEMAGGNQPQHF.

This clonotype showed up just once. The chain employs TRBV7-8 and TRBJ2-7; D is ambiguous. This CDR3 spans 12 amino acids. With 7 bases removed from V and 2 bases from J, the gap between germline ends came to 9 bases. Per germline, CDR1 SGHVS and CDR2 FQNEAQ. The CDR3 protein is CASIPSPYEQYF. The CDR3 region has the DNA TGTGCCAGCATCCCCTCCCCCTACGAGCAGTACTTC.

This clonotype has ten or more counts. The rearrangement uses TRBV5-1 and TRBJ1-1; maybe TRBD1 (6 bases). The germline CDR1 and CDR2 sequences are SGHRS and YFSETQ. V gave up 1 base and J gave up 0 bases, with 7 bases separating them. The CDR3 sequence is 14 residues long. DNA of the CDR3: TGCGCCAGCAGCTTGTACAGGGTGAACACTGAAGCTTTCTTT. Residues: CASSLYRVNTEAFF.

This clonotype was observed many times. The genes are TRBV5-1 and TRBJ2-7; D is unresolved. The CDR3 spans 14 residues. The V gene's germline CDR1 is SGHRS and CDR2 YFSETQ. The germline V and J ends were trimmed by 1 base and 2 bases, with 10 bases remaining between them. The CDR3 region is CASSLLYLPYEQYF. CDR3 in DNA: TGCGCCAGCAGCTTGTTATACCTCCCCTACGAGCAGTACTTC.

DNA of the CDR3: TGTGCCAGCAGCTTGATCGGGACAGGGGCAAGCTATGGCTACACCTTC. It is translated as CASSLIGTGASYGYTF. J is TRBJ1-2 and V is TRBV11-3, with TRBD1 identical over 10 bases. The CDR3 loop spans 16 amino acids. Germline CDR1 reads SGHNT; CDR2 reads YENEEA. Trimming took 3 bases from V and 4 from J; bases not matched to a gene: 8.

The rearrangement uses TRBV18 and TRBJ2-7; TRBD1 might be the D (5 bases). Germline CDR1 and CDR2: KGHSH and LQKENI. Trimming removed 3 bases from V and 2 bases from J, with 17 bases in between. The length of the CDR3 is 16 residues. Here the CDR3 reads CASSPFDSFYAYEQYF. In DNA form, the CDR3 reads TGTGCCAGCTCACCCTTCGACAGTTTTTACGCCTACGAGCAGTACTTC.